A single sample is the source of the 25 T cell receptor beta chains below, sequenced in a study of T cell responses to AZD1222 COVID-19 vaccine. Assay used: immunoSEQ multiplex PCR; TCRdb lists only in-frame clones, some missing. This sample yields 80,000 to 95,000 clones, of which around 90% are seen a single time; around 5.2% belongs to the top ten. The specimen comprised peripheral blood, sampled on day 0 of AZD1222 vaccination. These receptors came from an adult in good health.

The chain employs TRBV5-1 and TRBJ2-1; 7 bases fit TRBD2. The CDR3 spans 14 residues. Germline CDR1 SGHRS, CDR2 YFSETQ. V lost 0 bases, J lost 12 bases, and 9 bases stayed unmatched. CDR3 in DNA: TGCGCCAGCAGCTTGGCGACTAGCCCGACGCTGCAGTTCTTC. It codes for CASSLATSPTLQFF.

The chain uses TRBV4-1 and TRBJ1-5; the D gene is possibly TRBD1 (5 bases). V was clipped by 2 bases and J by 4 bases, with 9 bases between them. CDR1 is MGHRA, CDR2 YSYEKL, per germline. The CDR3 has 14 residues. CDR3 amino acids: CASSQMGGNQPQHF. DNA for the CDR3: TGCGCCAGCAGCCAAATGGGGGGGAATCAGCCCCAGCATTTT.

Here the CDR3 DNA reads TGTGCCACCAGTGGAGATAGCGGGAACACAGATACGCAGTATTTT. Residues: CATSGDSGNTDTQYF. V gene TRBV24-1 combines with J gene TRBJ2-3; TRBD2 agrees at 8 bases. Germline trimming cut 5 bases from V and 2 bases from J; bases unmatched to any gene: 5. CDR3 length equals 15 residues. Germline V gene sequence: CDR1 KGHDR, CDR2 SFDVKD.

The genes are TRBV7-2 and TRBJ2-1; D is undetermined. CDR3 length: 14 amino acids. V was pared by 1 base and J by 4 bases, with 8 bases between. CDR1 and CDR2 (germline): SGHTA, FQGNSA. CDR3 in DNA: TGTGCCAGCAGCTTAGGGTTTCGATACAATGAGCAGTTCTTC. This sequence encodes CASSLGFRYNEQFF.

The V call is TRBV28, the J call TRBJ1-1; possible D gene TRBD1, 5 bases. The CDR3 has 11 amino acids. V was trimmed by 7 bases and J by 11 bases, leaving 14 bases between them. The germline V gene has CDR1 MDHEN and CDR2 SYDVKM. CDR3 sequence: CASTGGSTAFF. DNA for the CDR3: TGTGCCAGCACTGGGGGAAGTACGGCTTTCTTT.

The DNA of the CDR3 is TGTGCCTGGTGCGAACTGACAGGGGTCCTGAACACTGAAGCTTTCTTT. This encodes CAWCELTGVLNTEAFF. V is TRBV30 and J is TRBJ1-1, with TRBD1 matching 8 bases. Germline CDR1 reads GTSNPN; CDR2 reads SVGIG (reference sequence). V trimming: 5 bases; J trimming: 0 bases; junction bases outside the gene matches: 11. The CDR3 consists of 16 residues.

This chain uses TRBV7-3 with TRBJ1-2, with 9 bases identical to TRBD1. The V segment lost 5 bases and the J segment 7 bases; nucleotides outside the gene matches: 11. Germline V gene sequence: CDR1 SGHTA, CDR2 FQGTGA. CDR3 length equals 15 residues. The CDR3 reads CASSPSPGQGVGYTF. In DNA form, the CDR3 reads TGTGCCAGCAGCCCCTCCCCGGGACAGGGCGTTGGCTACACCTTC.

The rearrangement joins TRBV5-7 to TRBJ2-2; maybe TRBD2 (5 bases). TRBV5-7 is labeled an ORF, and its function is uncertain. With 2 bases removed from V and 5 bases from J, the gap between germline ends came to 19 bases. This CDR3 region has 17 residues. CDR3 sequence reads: CASSFSSLGRVTGELFF. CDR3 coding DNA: TGTGCCAGCAGCTTTTCATCTCTAGGGCGGGTGACCGGGGAGCTGTTTTTT.

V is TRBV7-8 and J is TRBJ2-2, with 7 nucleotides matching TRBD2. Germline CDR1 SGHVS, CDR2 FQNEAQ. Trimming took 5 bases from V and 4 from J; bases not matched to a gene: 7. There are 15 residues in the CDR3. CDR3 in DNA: TGTGCCAGCAGCCCCCCTAGCGGCTTCACCGGGGAGCTGTTTTTT. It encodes CASSPPSGFTGELFF.

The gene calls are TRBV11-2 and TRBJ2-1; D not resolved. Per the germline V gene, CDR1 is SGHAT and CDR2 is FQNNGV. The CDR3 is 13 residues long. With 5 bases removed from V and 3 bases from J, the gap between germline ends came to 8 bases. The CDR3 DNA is TGTGCCAGCAGCCCGAAGGGCTACAATGAGCAGTTCTTC. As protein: CASSPKGYNEQFF.

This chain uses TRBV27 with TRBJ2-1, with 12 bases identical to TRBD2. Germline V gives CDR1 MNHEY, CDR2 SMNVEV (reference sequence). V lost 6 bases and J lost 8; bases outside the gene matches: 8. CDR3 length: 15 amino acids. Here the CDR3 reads CASRFLAGGRYEQFF. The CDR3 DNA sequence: TGTGCCAGCAGATTCCTAGCGGGAGGGAGGTATGAGCAGTTCTTC.

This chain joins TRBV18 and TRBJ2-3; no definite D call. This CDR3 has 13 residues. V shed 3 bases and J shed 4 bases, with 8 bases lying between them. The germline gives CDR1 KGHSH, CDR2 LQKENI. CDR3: CASSPLVADTQYF. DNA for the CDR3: TGTGCCAGCTCACCTCTGGTAGCAGATACGCAGTATTTT. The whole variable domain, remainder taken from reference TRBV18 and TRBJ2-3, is NAGVMQNPRHLVRRRGQEARLRCSPMKGHSHVYWYRQLPEEGLKFMVYLQKENIIDESGMPKERFSAEFPKEGPSILRIQQVVRGDSAAYFCASSPLVADTQYFGPGTRLTVL.

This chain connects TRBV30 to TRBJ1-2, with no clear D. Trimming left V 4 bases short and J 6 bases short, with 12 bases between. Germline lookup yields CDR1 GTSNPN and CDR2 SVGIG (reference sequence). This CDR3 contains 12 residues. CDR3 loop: CAWTLVENGYTF. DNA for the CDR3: TGTGCCTGGACGTTGGTGGAAAATGGCTACACCTTC.

The CDR3: CASSYRHEGMGSPLHF. CDR3 nucleotide sequence: TGTGCCAGCAGTTATCGACACGAGGGAATGGGGTCACCCCTCCACTTT. The rearrangement uses TRBV6-5 and TRBJ1-6; D uncertain. Trimming left V 3 bases short and J 10 bases short, with 19 bases between. The CDR3 totals 16 residues. Germline V gives CDR1 MNHEY, CDR2 SVGAGI.

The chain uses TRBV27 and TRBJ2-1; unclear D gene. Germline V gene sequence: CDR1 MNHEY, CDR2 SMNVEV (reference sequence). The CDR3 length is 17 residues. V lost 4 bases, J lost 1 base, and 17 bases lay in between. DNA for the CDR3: TGTGCCAGCAGTTCCCTGGGTATCGTCGGTTCCTACAATGAGCAGTTCTTC. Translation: CASSSLGIVGSYNEQFF.

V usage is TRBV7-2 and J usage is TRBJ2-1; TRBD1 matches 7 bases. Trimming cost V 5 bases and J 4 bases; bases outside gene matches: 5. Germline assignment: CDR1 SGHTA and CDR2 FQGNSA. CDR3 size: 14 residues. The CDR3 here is CASSPRDRYNEQFF. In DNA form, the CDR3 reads TGTGCCAGCAGCCCCCGGGACAGATACAATGAGCAGTTCTTC.

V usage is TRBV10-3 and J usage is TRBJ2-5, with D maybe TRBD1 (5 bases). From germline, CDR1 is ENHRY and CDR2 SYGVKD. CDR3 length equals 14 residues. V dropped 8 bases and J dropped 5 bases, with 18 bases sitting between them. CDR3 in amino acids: CAIGQTDRMETQYF. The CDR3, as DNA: TGTGCCATCGGGCAGACAGATCGAATGGAGACCCAGTACTTC.

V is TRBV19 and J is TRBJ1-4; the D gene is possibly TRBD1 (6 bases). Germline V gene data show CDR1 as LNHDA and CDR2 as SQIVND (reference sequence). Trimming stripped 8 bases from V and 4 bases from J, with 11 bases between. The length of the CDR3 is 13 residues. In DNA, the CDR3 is TGTGCCAGTGCCAGGGGTATTAATGAAAAACTGTTTTTT. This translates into CASARGINEKLFF.

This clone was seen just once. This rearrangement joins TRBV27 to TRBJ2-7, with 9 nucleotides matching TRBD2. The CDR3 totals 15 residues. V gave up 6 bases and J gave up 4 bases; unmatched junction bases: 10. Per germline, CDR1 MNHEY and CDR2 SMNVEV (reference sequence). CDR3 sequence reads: CASRGDSGRTYEQYF. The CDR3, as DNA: TGTGCCAGCAGAGGTGATAGCGGGAGAACATACGAGCAGTACTTC.

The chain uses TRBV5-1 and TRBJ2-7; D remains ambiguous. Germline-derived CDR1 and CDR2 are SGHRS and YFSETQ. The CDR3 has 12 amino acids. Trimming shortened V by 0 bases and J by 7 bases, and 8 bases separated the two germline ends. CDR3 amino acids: CASSLGAREQYF. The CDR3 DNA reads TGCGCCAGCAGCTTGGGAGCGAGAGAGCAGTACTTC.

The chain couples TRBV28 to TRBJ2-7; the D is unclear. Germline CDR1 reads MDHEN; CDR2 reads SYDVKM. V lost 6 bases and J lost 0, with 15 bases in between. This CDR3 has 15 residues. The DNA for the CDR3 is TGTGCCAGCAGCCCTATTCTAGTCAGCTCCTACGAGCAGTACTTC. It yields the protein CASSPILVSSYEQYF.

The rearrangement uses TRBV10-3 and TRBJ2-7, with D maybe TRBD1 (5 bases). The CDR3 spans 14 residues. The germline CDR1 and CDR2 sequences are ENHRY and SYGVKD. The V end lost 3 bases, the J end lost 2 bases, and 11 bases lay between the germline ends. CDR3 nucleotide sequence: TGTGCCATCAGTGAACCGGACATCACCTACGAGCAGTACTTC. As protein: CAISEPDITYEQYF.

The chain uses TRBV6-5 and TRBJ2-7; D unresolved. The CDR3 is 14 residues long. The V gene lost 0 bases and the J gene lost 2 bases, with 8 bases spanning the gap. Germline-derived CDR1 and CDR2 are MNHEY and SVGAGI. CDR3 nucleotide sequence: TGTGCCAGCAGTTACTCAAGAGACACCTACGAGCAGTACTTC. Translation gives CASSYSRDTYEQYF.

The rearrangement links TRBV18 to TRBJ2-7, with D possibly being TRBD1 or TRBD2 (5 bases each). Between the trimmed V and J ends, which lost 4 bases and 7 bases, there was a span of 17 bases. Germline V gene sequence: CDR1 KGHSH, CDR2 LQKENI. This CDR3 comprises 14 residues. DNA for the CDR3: TGTGCCAGCTCACTCGGGACCCAGGTTAAAGAGCAGTACTTC. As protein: CASSLGTQVKEQYF.

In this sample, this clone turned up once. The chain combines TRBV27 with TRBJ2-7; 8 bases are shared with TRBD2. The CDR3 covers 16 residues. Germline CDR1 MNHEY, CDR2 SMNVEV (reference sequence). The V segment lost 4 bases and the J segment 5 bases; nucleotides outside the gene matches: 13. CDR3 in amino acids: CASSSLGFSGINEQYF. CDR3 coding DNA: TGTGCCAGCAGTTCCCTGGGTTTTAGCGGGATTAACGAGCAGTACTTC.